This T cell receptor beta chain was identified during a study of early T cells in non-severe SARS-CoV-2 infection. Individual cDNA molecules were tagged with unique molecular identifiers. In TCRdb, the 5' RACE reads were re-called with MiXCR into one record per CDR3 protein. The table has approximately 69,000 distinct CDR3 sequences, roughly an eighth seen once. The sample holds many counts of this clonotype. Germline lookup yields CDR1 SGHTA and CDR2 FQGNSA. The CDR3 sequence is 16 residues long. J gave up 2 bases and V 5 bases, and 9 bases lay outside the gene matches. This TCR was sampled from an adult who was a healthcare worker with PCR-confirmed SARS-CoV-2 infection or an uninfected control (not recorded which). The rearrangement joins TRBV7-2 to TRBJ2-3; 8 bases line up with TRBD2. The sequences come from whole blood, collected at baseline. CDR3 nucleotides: TGTGCCAGCAGCATAAGACCAGCGGGGGTCACAGATACGCAGTATTTT. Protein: CASSIRPAGVTDTQYF.